This entry concerns a single T cell receptor (beta chain). Its antigen is currently unknown. Trimming took 0 bases from V and 0 from J, leaving 6 bases between them. Germline values: CDR1 KGHSY, CDR2 FQNENV. The CDR3 is made up of 15 amino acids. The data derive from a study of early T cells in non-severe SARS-CoV-2 infection. About the study: Bulk RNA isolated from unsorted whole blood underwent sequencing; chains were not paired.

Regarding the study as a whole: In VDJdb matching, anti-spike CD8 responses were favored while private and CD4 specificities went missing.

Unique molecular identifiers (one per individual cDNA molecule) were attached. TCRdb ran MiXCR on the 5' RACE reads and lists one entry per CDR3 protein. The table has approximately 60,000 distinct CDR3 sequences, roughly 9% seen once. The V and J genes are TRBV16 and TRBJ1-3, with D hard to call. The sequence derives from an adult who was a healthcare worker with PCR-confirmed SARS-CoV-2 infection or an uninfected control (not recorded which). The source was whole blood, collected at baseline. CDR3 amino acids: CASSQSGISGNTIYF. The CDR3 coding sequence is TGTGCCAGCAGCCAATCGGGTATCTCTGGAAACACCATATATTTT.